A selection of T cell receptor beta chains follows, all from one sample in a study of T cells in Graves' hyperthyroidism and ophthalmopathy. Using its own MiXCR run on the multiplex PCR reads, TCRdb lists one record per CDR3 protein. Among approximately 610,000 distinct CDR3 sequences listed, around 15% were seen once. The sample taken for sequencing was blood. These receptors were collected from a woman under 30 with Graves' hyperthyroidism. The conserved cysteine and the conserved F or W are not part of the CDR3 here. The order of the fields is J gene, V gene, CDR3 length, CDR3 protein.

J gene: TRBJ2-2; V gene: TRBV4-3; CDR3 length: 13; CDR3 protein: ASSQDRGGHGELF
J gene: TRBJ2-6; V gene: TRBV12-5; CDR3 length: 14; CDR3 protein: ASGWTGVSGANVLT
J gene: TRBJ1-6; V gene: TRBV12-3/TRBV12-4; CDR3 length: 12; CDR3 protein: ASSNRRDNSPLH
J gene: TRBJ1-6; V gene: TRBV20-1; CDR3 length: 13; CDR3 protein: SAIARQGMGSPLH
J gene: TRBJ2-7; V gene: TRBV20-1; CDR3 length: 10; CDR3 protein: SASRLLYEQY
J gene: TRBJ1-2; V gene: TRBV28; CDR3 length: 12; CDR3 protein: ASSIKQRGYGYT
J gene: TRBJ2-7; V gene: TRBV28; CDR3 length: 9; CDR3 protein: ASSPDRGQY
J gene: TRBJ2-1; V gene: TRBV30; CDR3 length: 10; CDR3 protein: AWTSGSYEQF
J gene: TRBJ2-3; V gene: TRBV18; CDR3 length: 14; CDR3 protein: ASSRSTSRSTDTQY
J gene: TRBJ2-3; V gene: TRBV5-1; CDR3 length: 12; CDR3 protein: ASSLVGAPDTQY
J gene: TRBJ1-1; V gene: TRBV12-3/TRBV12-4; CDR3 length: 12; CDR3 protein: ASNPLGQTGYAF
J gene: TRBJ2-7; V gene: TRBV2; CDR3 length: 13; CDR3 protein: ASLKASGGTYEQY
J gene: TRBJ2-7; V gene: TRBV19; CDR3 length: 14; CDR3 protein: ASSGHGTSGRYEQY
J gene: TRBJ2-5; V gene: TRBV6-6; CDR3 length: 12; CDR3 protein: ASSYSELLETQY
J gene: TRBJ2-1; V gene: TRBV7-2; CDR3 length: 13; CDR3 protein: ASTFGGRNYNEQF
J gene: TRBJ2-5; V gene: TRBV20-1; CDR3 length: 14; CDR3 protein: SARDGGRAYKETQY
J gene: TRBJ1-1; V gene: TRBV18; CDR3 length: 14; CDR3 protein: ASSPNGPGTGTWAF
J gene: TRBJ1-1; V gene: TRBV25-1; CDR3 length: 11; CDR3 protein: ASGRDYGTEAF
J gene: TRBJ1-2; V gene: TRBV6-1; CDR3 length: 15; CDR3 protein: ASSTLSHLTVGYGYT
J gene: TRBJ2-7; V gene: TRBV20-1; CDR3 length: 12; CDR3 protein: SAGRQGASYEQY
J gene: TRBJ1-1; V gene: TRBV19; CDR3 length: 12; CDR3 protein: ASSIDGGGAEAF
J gene: TRBJ2-3; V gene: TRBV6-1; CDR3 length: 13; CDR3 protein: ASSTARGNTDTQY
J gene: TRBJ1-6; V gene: TRBV18; CDR3 length: 14; CDR3 protein: ASSYRGRSNNSPLH
J gene: TRBJ2-6; V gene: TRBV29-1; CDR3 length: 14; CDR3 protein: SVGQGIGPGANVLT
J gene: TRBJ1-1; V gene: TRBV20-1; CDR3 length: 9; CDR3 protein: SAVDRDEAF
J gene: TRBJ2-7; V gene: TRBV6-2/TRBV6-3; CDR3 length: 13; CDR3 protein: ASSYSASGGYEQY
J gene: TRBJ2-2; V gene: TRBV6-5; CDR3 length: 14; CDR3 protein: ASSYSLTGVTGELF
J gene: TRBJ1-2; V gene: TRBV20-1; CDR3 length: 12; CDR3 protein: SAPRQGGSYGYT
J gene: TRBJ1-2; V gene: TRBV3-1; CDR3 length: 12; CDR3 protein: ASSQVSLGYGYT
J gene: TRBJ1-2; V gene: TRBV5-1; CDR3 length: 13; CDR3 protein: TSSLMAGPLYGYT
J gene: TRBJ2-7; V gene: TRBV20-1; CDR3 length: 11; CDR3 protein: SARASTGYEQY
J gene: TRBJ2-1; V gene: TRBV24-1; CDR3 length: 13; CDR3 protein: ATSDSRGRANEQF
J gene: TRBJ2-5; V gene: TRBV4-1; CDR3 length: 17; CDR3 protein: ASSQGRLAGAHKQETQY
J gene: TRBJ2-3; V gene: TRBV5-1; CDR3 length: 10; CDR3 protein: ASSGYTDTQY
J gene: TRBJ2-2; V gene: TRBV7-9; CDR3 length: 12; CDR3 protein: ASSPGPYTGELF
J gene: TRBJ2-7; V gene: TRBV19; CDR3 length: 12; CDR3 protein: ASSKGAWSYEQY